Each of the 5 T cell receptor beta chains below was sequenced from the same sample in a study of blood T cell repertoires in COVID-19. Produced via immunoSEQ multiplex PCR; TCRdb's table is partial and in-frame only. The profile covers 250,000 to 350,000 clones, with 85% to 90% appearing a single time and over 5.5% taken by the ten largest. The sample was peripheral blood. The receptor set was obtained from a woman aged 45-65 years with COVID-19, enrolled during active disease.

This clone has only one observation. The chain is built from TRBV5-1 and TRBJ2-5; D perhaps matches TRBD2 (5 bases). The CDR3 extends over 12 amino acids. Germline values: CDR1 SGHRS, CDR2 YFSETQ. V was cut by 7 bases and J by 4 bases, with 11 bases left in between. CDR3 sequence (DNA): TGCGCCAGCCGGGGTTGGGGAGAGACCCAGTACTTC. Residues: CASRGWGETQYF.

The chain carries TRBV11-2 and TRBJ1-1, with TRBD1 matching over 7 bases. Germline assignment: CDR1 SGHAT and CDR2 FQNNGV. The CDR3 covers 15 residues. V gave up 4 bases and J gave up 4 bases; unmatched junction bases: 9. The CDR3, as DNA: TGTGCCAGCAGCTCCAGACAGGGTAGTCGCACTGAAGCTTTCTTT. This codes for CASSSRQGSRTEAFF.

This clone has only a few counts. The V call is TRBV18, the J call TRBJ2-2; D is undetermined. There are 15 residues in the CDR3. From germline, CDR1 is KGHSH and CDR2 LQKENI. Trimming shortened V by 1 base and J by 7 bases, and 13 bases separated the two germline ends. The CDR3 DNA is TGTGCCAGCTCACCACTTGACTCGGCGGACGGGGAGCTGTTTTTT. Residues: CASSPLDSADGELFF.

CDR3 nucleotide sequence: TGTGCCAGCAGCGGACTAGCGCCGAGGGACCAGTACTTC. This gives the protein CASSGLAPRDQYF. The rearrangement joins TRBV2 to TRBJ2-5, with 9 bases fitting TRBD2. The germline CDR1 and CDR2 sequences are SNHLY and FYNNEI. Germline trimming cut 6 bases from V and 10 bases from J; bases unmatched to any gene: 9. The CDR3 has 13 amino acids. The complete variable domain, with remaining parts taken from reference TRBV2 and TRBJ2-5, reads EPEVTQTPSHQVTQMGQEVILRCVPISNHLYFYWYRQILGQKVEFLVSFYNNEISEKSEIFDDQFSVERPDGSNFTLKIRSTKLEDSAMYFCASSGLAPRDQYFGPGTRLLVL.

The V gene is TRBV30, the J gene TRBJ2-7, with 7 bases matching TRBD2. The CDR3 covers 14 residues. After removal of 0 bases from V and 6 bases from J, the junction contained 8 bases not matched to a gene. In germline, CDR1 is GTSNPN, CDR2 SVGIG (reference sequence). CDR3 in DNA: TGTGCCTGGAGTGTCTCCAGCGGGGCTTTCGAGCAGTACTTC. This translates into CAWSVSSGAFEQYF.